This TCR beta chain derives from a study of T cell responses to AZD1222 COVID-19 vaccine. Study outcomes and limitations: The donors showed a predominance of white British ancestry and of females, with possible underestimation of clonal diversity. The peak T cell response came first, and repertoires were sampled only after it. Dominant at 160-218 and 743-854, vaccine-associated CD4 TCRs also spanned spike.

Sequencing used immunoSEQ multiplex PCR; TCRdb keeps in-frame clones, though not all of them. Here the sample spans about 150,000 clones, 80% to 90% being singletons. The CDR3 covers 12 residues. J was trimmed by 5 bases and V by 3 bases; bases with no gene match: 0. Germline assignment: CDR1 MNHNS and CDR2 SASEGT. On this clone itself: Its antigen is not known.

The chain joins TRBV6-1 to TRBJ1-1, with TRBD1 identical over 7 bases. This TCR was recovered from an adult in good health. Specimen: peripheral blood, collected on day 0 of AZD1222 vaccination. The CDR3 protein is CASSDRGTEAFF. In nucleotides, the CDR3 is TGTGCCAGCAGTGACAGGGGGACTGAAGCTTTCTTT.